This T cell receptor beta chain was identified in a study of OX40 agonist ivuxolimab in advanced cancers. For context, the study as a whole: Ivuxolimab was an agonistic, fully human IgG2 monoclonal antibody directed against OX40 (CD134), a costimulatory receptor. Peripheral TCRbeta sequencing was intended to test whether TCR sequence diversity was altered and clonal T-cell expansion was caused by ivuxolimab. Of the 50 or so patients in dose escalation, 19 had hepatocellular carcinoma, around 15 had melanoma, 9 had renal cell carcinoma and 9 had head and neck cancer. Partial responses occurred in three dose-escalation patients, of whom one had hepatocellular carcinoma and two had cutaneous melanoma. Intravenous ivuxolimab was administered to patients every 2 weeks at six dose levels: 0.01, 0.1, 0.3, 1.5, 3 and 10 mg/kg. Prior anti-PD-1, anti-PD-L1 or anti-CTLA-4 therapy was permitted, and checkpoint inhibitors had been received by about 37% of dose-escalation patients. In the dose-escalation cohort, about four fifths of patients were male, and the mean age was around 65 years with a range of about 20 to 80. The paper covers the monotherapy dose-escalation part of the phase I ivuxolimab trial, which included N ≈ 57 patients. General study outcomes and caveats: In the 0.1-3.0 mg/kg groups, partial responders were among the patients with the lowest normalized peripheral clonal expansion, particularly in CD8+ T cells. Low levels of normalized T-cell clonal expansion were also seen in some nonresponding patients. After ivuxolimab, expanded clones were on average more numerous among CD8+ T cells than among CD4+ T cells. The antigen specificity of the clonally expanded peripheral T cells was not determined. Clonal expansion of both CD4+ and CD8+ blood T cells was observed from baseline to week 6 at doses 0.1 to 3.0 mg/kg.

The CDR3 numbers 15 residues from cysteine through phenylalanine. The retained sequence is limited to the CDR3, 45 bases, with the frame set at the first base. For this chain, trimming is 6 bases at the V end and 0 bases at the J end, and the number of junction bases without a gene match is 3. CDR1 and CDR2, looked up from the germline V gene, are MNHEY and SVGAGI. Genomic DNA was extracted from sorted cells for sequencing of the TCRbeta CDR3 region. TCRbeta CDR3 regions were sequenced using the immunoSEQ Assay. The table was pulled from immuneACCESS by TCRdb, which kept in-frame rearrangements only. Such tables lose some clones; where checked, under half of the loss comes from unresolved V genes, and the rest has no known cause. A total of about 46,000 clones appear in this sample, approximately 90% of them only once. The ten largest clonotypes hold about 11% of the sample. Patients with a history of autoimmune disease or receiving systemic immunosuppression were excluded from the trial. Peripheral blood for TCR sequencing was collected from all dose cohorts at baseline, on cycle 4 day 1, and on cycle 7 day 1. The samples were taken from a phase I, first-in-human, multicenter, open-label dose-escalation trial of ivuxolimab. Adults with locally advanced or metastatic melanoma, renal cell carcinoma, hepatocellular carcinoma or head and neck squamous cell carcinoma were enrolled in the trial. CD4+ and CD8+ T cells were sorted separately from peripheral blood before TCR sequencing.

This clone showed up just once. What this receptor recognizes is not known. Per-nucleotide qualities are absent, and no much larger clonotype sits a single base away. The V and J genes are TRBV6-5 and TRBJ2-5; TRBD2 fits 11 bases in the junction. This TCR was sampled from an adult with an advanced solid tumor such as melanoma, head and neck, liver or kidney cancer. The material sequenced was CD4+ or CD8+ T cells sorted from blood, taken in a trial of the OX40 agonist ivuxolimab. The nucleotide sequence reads TGTGCCAGCAGCCATAGCGGGGGGGACCAAGAGACCCAGTACTTC. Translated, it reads CASSHSGGDQETQYF.